This T cell receptor beta chain came from a study of blood T cell repertoires in COVID-19. For the study at large: Some COVID-19 samples were acute and others convalescent; all came from the United States, Italy and Spain. T cells, B-cell-depleted T cells, or PBMCs provided the cDNA or gDNA that served as material.

In germline, CDR1 is MNHEY, CDR2 SMNVEV (reference sequence). This CDR3 spans 15 amino acids. Losses at the gene ends were 6 bases for V and 2 bases for J; bases not matched to a gene: 7. Generated by immunoSEQ multiplex PCR, the TCRdb table keeps only in-frame clones and is missing some. The table lists approximately 40,000 clones, 89% of them singletons. Sequenced material: peripheral blood. This rearrangement joins TRBV27 to TRBJ2-7, with 10 bases that match TRBD2. The sequence derives from a human donor in a cohort sampled during active COVID-19. In DNA, the CDR3 is TGTGCCAGCAGGATCACTAGCGGGGCTACCTACGAGCAGTACTTC. Amino acid sequence: CASRITSGATYEQYF.